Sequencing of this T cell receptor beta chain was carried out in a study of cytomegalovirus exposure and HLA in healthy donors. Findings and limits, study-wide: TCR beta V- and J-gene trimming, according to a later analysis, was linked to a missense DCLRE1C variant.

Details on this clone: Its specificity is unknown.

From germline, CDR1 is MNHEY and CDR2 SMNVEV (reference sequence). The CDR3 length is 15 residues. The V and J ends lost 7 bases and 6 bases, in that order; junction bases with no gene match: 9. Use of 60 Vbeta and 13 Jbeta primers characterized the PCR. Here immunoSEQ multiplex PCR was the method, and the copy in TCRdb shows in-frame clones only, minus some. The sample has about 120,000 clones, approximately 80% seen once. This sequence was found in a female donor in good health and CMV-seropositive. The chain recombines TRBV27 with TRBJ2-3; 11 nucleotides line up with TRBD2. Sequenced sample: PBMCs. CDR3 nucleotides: TGTGCCAGCAATCTCATAGCGGGGGGGCGGGATACGCAGTATTTT. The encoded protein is CASNLIAGGRDTQYF.